This T cell receptor beta chain was sequenced in a study of T cell responses to AZD1222 COVID-19 vaccine listed by TCRdb under 2021. In terms of the full investigation: A total of 233 trial participants underwent TCR sequencing, of whom nearly 210 received two doses of AZD1222 and 26 received two doses of the MenACWY control vaccine. Trial participants were enrolled into age subgroups of 18-55, 56-69 and 70-plus years, which contained about 150, 28 and 57 TCR-sequenced participants, respectively.

The study at large found these results: No day 14 peak-response samples were available, so repertoires were characterized only after the peak T cell response. The vaccine-associated CD4 TCRs covered the entire spike protein, and the dominant responses fell in regions 160-218 and 743-854. Nearly half of unique spike-specific TCRs reportedly recognized epitopes outside regions mutated in the B.1.351 and B.1.1.7 variants. Conclusions about previously exposed vaccinees were limited because only 6 or 7 AZD1222 recipients were SARS-CoV-2 seropositive at baseline. After two AZD1222 doses, spike-specific TCR breadth and depth were significantly higher than at day 0 and than in MenACWY recipients. In the small 56-69-year group, the increase in depth fell short of significance, most likely because of low power. Participants were mostly white British and included more females than males, and it was suggested by the authors that clonal diversity may have been underestimated.

On this clone: Its antigen remains unidentified. The sample holds no much larger clone one base away, and base qualities are not on file.

The CDR3, cysteine through phenylalanine, is 14 amino acids long. Only CDR3 DNA is held: 42 bases, read in frame from base 1. Cut back by 0 bases and 4 bases, the V and J ends lie 9 bases apart. As encoded in the germline V gene (reference sequence), CDR1 is LNHNV while CDR2 is YYDKDF. According to the study, the label for this sample's time point signals: about 28 days (+/-7) after the second vaccine dose. AZD1222 recipients with second doses at about 4 weeks or about 12 weeks were pooled, because spike-specific TCR depth and breadth did not differ between schedules. The vaccinee samples were drawn from two UK trials, COV001 and COV002, one of which was a single-blind randomized controlled phase 2/3 trial testing AZD1222 (ChAdOx1 nCoV-19) in healthy adults. Trial participant PBMC samples were collected at day 0 and day 28 after the second dose for TCRbeta chain sequencing. The CDR3 regions of human TCRbeta chains were subjected to immunosequencing. The paper's processing steps were these. Repertoire TCRs were matched against a reference library of SARS-CoV-2-specific TCRs generated with the MIRA antigen-specificity platform. Breadth was defined as the fraction of unique TCRs that were SARS-CoV-2-associated. Depth was defined as the fraction of total T cells that were SARS-CoV-2-associated. Using the MIRA data, each spike-specific TCR was assigned both to the spike region to which the TCR was reactive and to a CD4 or CD8 class. Log10-transformed breadth and depth values were compared by one-way ANOVA with Sidak's multiple comparisons tests. Imported from immuneACCESS, the table was reduced by TCRdb to in-frame sequences with V and J called. These copies leave out some clones; in studies compared against another copy, an unresolved V gene accounts for under half, and the cause of the remainder is not known. V and J calls and clone size are copied from that table; D and trimming were computed from the DNA. The sample table shows about 84,000 clones, and approximately 83% are seen once. The ten largest clones take up about 12% of the sample.

Sample: peripheral blood, taken 28 days after the second AZD1222 dose. The V and J segments used are TRBV15 and TRBJ1-2, and perhaps TRBD1 as D gene, on 5 matching bases. The clonotype originates from an adult who received the AZD1222 COVID-19 vaccine. The CDR3 corresponds to CATSRDMTAYGYTF. In nucleotide form, the sequence is TGTGCCACCAGCAGAGATATGACAGCCTATGGCTACACCTTC.